Listed below are T cell receptor beta chains from one sample, sequenced in a study of vaccination and CD4 T cells after COVID-19. Their antigens are not known. TCRdb ran MiXCR on the PCR reads and lists one entry per CDR3 protein. There are around 10,000 distinct CDR3 sequences in the sample; around 59% occur only once, and more than 8.5% lies in the top ten. Sequencing was performed on CD4+ T cells from blood, cultured in vitro. The receptors originated from a human donor who had recovered from COVID-19. CDR3s include the opening cysteine and the closing phenylalanine or tryptophan.

>TRBV7-9
CASSLTSGSSYEQYF
>TRBV7-2
CASSLGQPYSGNTIYF
>TRBV27
CASSLVGNPGANVLTF
>TRBV10-2
CATLGLAGNNEQFF
>TRBV6-5
CASSYRAGQGVAPHQPQHF
>TRBV5-6
CASRLVGGTGELFF
>TRBV2
CASMFAGNQPQHF
>TRBV18
CASSPTIRGYNEQFF
>TRBV6-1
CASSTLHRTGVHEQYF
>TRBV10-2
CASSRESNQPQHF
>TRBV6-1
CASSEQRGQTNYGYTF
>TRBV19
CASSIGGQSNQPQHF
>TRBV20-1
CSAISGTVGETQYF
>TRBV20-1
CSASAREGVDTQYF
>TRBV12-3/TRBV12-4
CASSHTDRKGPQHF
>TRBV5-1
CASSLGQGATGELFF
>TRBV19
CASSIGGRAGWSNQPQHF
>TRBV6-1
CASSGGGGNNSPLHF
>TRBV20-1
CSAMQPGANVLTF
>TRBV20-1
CSADSGRATGELFF
>TRBV2
CASSDASGGETQYF
>TRBV6-5
CASSYNGGELFF
>TRBV11-3
CASSLGPGRASYNEQFF
>TRBV6-1
CASTDRGNQPQHF
>TRBV6-5
CASSYGVRAGELFF
>TRBV29-1
CSVETGTGGNEQYF
>TRBV6-2/TRBV6-3
CASAGLAGVETQYF
>TRBV6-1
CASSDRVQYF
>TRBV15
CATSRTTEGYTF
>TRBV6-1
CASSTEMNTEAFF
>TRBV24-1
CATSDENQYTDTQYF
>TRBV6-5
CASSYSNSAGGRGQEIQYF
>TRBV5-1
CASSLGSSWSGELFF
>TRBV5-1
CASSLEGRQPQHF